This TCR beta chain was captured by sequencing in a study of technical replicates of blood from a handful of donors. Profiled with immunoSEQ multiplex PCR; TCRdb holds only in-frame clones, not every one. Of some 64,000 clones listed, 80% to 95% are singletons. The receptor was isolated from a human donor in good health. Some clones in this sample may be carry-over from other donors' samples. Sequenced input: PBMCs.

The chain's CDR3 is CASSEVWGEGGYTF. For the CDR3, the DNA is TGTGCCAGCAGTGAAGTTTGGGGTGAGGGTGGCTACACCTTC. The J gene is TRBJ1-2, the V gene TRBV2; D unclear. The CDR3 runs 14 residues. V was pared by 1 base and J by 7 bases, with 13 bases between. Germline V gene lookup returns CDR1 SNHLY and CDR2 FYNNEI.